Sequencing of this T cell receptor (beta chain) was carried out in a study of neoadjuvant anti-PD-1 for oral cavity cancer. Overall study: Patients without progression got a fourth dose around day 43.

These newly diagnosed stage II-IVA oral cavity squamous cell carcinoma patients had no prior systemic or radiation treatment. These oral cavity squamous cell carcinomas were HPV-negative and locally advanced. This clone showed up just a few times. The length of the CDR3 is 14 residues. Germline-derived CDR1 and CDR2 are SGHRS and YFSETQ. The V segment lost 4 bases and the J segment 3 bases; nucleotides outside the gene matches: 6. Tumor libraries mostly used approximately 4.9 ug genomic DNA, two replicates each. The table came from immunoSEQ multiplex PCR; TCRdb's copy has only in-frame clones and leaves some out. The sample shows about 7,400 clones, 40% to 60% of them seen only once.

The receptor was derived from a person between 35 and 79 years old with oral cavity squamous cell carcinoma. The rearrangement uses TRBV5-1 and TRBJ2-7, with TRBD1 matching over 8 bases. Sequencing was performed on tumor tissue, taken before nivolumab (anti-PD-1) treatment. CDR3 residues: CASSRGQVSYEQYF. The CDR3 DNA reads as TGCGCCAGCAGCAGGGGACAGGTCAGCTACGAGCAGTACTTC.